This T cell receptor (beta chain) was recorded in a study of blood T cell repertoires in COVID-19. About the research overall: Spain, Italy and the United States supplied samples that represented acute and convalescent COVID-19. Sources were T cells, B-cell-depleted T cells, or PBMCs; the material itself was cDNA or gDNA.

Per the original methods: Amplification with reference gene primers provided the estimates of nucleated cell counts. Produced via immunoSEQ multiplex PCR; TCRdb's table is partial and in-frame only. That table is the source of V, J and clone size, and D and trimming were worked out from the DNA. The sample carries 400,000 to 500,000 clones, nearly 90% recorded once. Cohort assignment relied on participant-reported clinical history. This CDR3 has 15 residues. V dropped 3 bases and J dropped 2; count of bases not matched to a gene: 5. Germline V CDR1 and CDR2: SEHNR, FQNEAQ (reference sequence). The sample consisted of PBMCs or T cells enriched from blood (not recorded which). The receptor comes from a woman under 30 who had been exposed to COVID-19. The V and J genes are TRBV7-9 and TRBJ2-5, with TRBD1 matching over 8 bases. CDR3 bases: TGTGCCAGCAGCTTGACAGGGGCCGTTCAAGAGACCCAGTACTTC. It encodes CASSLTGAVQETQYF.